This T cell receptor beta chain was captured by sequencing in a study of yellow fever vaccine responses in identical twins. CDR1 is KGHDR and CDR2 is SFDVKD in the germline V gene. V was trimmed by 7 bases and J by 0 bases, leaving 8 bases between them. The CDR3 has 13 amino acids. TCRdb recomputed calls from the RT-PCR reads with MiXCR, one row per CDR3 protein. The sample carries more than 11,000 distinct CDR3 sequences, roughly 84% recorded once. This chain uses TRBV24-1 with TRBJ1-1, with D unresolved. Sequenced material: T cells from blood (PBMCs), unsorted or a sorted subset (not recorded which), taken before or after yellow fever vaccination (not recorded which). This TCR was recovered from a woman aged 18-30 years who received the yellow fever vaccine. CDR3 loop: CATSRGVNTEAFF. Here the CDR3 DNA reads TGTGCCACCAGCCGTGGGGTGAACACTGAAGCTTTCTTT.